These 7 T cell receptor beta chains originate from one sample sequenced in a study of cytomegalovirus exposure and HLA in healthy donors. Amplification used 60 Vbeta primers and 13 Jbeta primers. TCRdb keeps only in-frame clones here, not all; method: immunoSEQ multiplex PCR. This table has about 130,000 clones, roughly 70% appearing once. Sequencing used PBMCs. The receptor source for this set is a man aged 35 to 55 in good health and CMV-seropositive.

This clone occurred a few times. The chain uses TRBV7-6 and TRBJ1-4; unclear D gene. This CDR3 has 15 amino acids. V shed 2 bases and J shed 0 bases, with 7 bases lying between them. Germline V lookup: CDR1 SGHVS, CDR2 FNYEAQ. The CDR3 DNA reads TGTGCCAGCAGCTTATCAGGTGCAACTAATGAAAAACTGTTTTTT. It encodes CASSLSGATNEKLFF.

This sequence joins TRBV6-1 and TRBJ2-3; D is possibly TRBD1 (6 bases). The V and J ends lost 2 bases and 3 bases respectively, with 12 bases between them. Per the germline V gene, CDR1 is MNHNS and CDR2 is SASEGT. The CDR3 is made up of 15 amino acids. CDR3: CASSEPGQTTDTQYF. In DNA, the CDR3 is TGTGCCAGCAGTGAACCCGGACAGACGACAGATACGCAGTATTTT.

This clone was observed a few times. The V gene is TRBV10-3, the J gene TRBJ2-1; 11 positions agree with TRBD2. V was pared by 6 bases and J by 4 bases, with 11 bases of the junction left unmatched. The CDR3 extends over 17 amino acids. Per germline, CDR1 ENHRY and CDR2 SYGVKD. Written as DNA, the CDR3 is TGTGCCATCAGCCTTTTGGCTAGCGGGGGGTTATACAATGAGCAGTTCTTC. It is translated as CAISLLASGGLYNEQFF.

The chain links TRBV18 to TRBJ1-6; D not certain. Per germline, CDR1 KGHSH and CDR2 LQKENI. Trimming pared 0 bases from V and 0 bases from J, leaving 18 bases between. The CDR3 spans 20 residues. This CDR3 reads CASSPPYRFKGGSYNSPLHF. For the CDR3, the DNA is TGTGCCAGCTCACCACCGTACAGATTCAAGGGAGGCTCCTATAATTCACCCCTCCACTTT.

The V and J genes are TRBV19 and TRBJ1-2; 10 positions match TRBD1. Germline V gene lookup returns CDR1 LNHDA and CDR2 SQIVND (reference sequence). This CDR3 is 17 amino acids long. V lost 9 bases to trimming and J lost 4 bases; unmatched junction nucleotides: 17. CDR3 residues: CASVSRSGTGAFYGYTF. Here the CDR3 DNA reads TGTGCCAGCGTGTCCCGCTCCGGGACAGGGGCTTTCTATGGCTACACCTTC.

The V call is TRBV5-4, the J call TRBJ2-3; TRBD2 agrees at 8 bases. CDR1 and CDR2 from the germline V gene are SGHNT and YYREEE (reference sequence). The junction had 13 bases not matched to a gene; V was cut back by 5 bases and J by 5 bases. The CDR3 is made up of 16 amino acids. The CDR3 nucleotides are TGTGCCAGCAGGCGGGCGGGTAGCGGGGTGGAAGATACGCAGTATTTT. Encoded protein: CASRRAGSGVEDTQYF. The full variable domain, in which reference TRBV5-4 and TRBJ2-3 provide the parts outside the CDR3, is ETGVTQSPTHLIKTRGQQVTLRCSSQSGHNTVSWYQQALGQGPQFIFQYYREEENGRGNFPPRFSGLQFPNYSSELNVNALELDDSALYLCASRRAGSGVEDTQYFGPGTRLTVL.

The chain couples TRBV28 to TRBJ2-7, with 12 bases aligning to TRBD2. V dropped 4 bases and J dropped 9; count of bases not matched to a gene: 16. CDR1 MDHEN and CDR2 SYDVKM come from the germline V gene. The length of the CDR3 is 17 residues. This CDR3 is CASSSPFLGLAGIPQYF. CDR3 in DNA: TGTGCCAGCAGTTCCCCCTTTCTGGGACTAGCGGGTATTCCGCAGTACTTC.